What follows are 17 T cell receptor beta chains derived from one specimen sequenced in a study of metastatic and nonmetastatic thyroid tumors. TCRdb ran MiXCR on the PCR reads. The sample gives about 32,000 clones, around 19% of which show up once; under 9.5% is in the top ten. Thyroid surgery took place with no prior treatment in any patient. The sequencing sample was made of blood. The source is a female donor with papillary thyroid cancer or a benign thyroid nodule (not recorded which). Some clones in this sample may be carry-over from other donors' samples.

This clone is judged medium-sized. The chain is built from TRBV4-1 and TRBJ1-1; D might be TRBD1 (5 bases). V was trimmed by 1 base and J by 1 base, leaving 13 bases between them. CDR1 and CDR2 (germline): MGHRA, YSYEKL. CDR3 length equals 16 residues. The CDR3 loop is CASSQGSRTWNTEAFF. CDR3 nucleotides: TGCGCCAGCAGCCAAGGTTCCAGGACATGGAACACTGAAGCTTTCTTT.

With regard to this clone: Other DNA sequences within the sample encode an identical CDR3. The CDR3 DNA is TGTGCCAGCAGTCCGACTCAGGGGGCGAACGAGCAGTACTTC. This gives the protein CASSPTQGANEQYF. The chain carries TRBV27 and TRBJ2-7, with 8 bases aligning to TRBD1. Germline CDR1 and CDR2: MNHEY and SMNVEV (reference sequence). J lost 5 bases, V lost 5 bases, and 8 bases had no gene match. This CDR3 contains 14 residues.

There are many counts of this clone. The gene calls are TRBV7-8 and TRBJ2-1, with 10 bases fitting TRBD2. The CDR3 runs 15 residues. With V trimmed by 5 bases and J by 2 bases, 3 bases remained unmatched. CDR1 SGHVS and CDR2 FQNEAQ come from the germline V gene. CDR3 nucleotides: TGTGCCAGCAGCACTACTAGCGGGGCCTACAATGAGCAGTTCTTC. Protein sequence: CASSTTSGAYNEQFF.

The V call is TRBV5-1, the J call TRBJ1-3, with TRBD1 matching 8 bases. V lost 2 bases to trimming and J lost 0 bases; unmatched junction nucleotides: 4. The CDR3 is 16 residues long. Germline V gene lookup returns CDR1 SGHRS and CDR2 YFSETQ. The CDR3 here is CASSLGTGSSGNTIYF. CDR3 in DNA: TGCGCCAGCAGCTTAGGGACAGGCAGCTCTGGAAACACCATATATTTT.

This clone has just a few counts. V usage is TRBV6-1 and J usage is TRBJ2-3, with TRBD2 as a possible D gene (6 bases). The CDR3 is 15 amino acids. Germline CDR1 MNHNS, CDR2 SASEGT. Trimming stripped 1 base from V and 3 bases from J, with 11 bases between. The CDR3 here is CASSEDVSGTDTQYF. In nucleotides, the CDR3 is TGTGCCAGCAGTGAAGATGTTAGCGGTACAGATACGCAGTATTTT.

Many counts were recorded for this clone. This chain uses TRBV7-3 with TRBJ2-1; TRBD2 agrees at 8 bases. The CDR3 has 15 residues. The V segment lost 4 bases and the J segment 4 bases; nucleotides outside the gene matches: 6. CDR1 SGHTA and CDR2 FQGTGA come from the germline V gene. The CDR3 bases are TGTGCCAGCAGCTACTCCAGCGGGGGATACAATGAGCAGTTCTTC. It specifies CASSYSSGGYNEQFF. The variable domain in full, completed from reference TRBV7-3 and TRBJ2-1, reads GAGVSQTPSNKVTEKGKYVELRCDPISGHTALYWYRQSLGQGPEFLIYFQGTGAADDSGLPNDRFFAVRPEGSVSTLKIQRTERGDSAVYLCASSYSSGGYNEQFFGPGTRLTVL.

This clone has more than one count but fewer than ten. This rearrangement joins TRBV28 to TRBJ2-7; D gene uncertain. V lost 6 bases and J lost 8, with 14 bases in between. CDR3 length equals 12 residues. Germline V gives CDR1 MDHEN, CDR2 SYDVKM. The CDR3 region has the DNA TGTGCCAGCAGCACCACCTCTACCAAGCAGTACTTC. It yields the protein CASSTTSTKQYF.

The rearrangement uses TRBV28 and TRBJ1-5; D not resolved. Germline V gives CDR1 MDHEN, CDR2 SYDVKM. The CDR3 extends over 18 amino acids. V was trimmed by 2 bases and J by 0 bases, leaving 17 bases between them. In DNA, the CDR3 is TGTGCCAGCAGTTTAATGGGAGGCGCCCCCTATAGCAATCAGCCCCAGCATTTT. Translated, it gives CASSLMGGAPYSNQPQHF. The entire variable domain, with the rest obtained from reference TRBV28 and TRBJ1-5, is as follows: DVKVTQSSRYLVKRTGEKVFLECVQDMDHENMFWYRQDPGLGLRLIYFSYDVKMKEKGDIPEGYSVSREKKERFSLILESASTNQTSMYLCASSLMGGAPYSNQPQHFGDGTRLSIL.

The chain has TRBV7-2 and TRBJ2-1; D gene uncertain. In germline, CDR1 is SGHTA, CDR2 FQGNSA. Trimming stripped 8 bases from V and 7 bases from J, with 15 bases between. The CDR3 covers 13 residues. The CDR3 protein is CASRRSGVNEQFF. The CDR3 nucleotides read TGTGCCAGCCGCCGTTCTGGGGTTAATGAGCAGTTCTTC. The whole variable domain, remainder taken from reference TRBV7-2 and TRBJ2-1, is GAGVSQSPSNKVTEKGKDVELRCDPISGHTALYWYRQSLGQGLEFLIYFQGNSAPDKSGLPSDRFSAERTGGSVSTLTIQRTQQEDSAVYLCASRRSGVNEQFFGPGTRLTVL.

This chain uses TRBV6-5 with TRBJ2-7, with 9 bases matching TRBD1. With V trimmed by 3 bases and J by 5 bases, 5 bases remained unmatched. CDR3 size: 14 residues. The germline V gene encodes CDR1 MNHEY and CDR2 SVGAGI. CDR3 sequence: CASSYDRGGHEQYF. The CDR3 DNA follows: TGTGCCAGCAGTTATGACAGGGGGGGCCACGAGCAGTACTTC.

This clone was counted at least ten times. DNA of the CDR3: TGTGCCAGCAGTGAATTAGGGAATGAGCAGTTCTTC. As protein: CASSELGNEQFF. The V gene is TRBV2, the J gene TRBJ2-1; D remains unclear. The germline V gene has CDR1 SNHLY and CDR2 FYNNEI. The ends were cut back, 2 bases at V and 7 bases at J, with 6 bases in the middle. This CDR3 has 12 residues.

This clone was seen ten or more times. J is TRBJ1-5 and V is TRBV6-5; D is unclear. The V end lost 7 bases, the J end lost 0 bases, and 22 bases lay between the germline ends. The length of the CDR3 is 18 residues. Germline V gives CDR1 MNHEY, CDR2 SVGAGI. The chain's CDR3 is CASIIKGWQPYSNQPQHF. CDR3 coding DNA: TGTGCCAGCATTATCAAGGGTTGGCAGCCCTATAGCAATCAGCCCCAGCATTTT.

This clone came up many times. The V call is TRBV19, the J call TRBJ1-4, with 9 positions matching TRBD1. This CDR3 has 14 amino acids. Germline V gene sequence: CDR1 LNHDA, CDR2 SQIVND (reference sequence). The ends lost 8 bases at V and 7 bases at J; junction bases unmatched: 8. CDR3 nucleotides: TGTGCCAGTCTGGACAGGGGACAAAGTGAAAAACTGTTTTTT. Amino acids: CASLDRGQSEKLFF.

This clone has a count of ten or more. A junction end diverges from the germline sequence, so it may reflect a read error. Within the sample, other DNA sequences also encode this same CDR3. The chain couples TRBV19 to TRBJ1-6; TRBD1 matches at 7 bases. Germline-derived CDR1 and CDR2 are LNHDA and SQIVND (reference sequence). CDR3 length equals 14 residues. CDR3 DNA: TGTGCCAGTAGCCCCGGACAGGTTGGCTCACCCCTCCACTTC. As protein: CASSPGQVGSPLHF.

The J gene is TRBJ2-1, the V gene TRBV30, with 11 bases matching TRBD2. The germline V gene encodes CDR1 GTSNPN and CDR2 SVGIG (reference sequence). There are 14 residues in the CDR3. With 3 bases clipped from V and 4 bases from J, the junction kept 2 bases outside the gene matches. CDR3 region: CAWRVAGGYNEQFF. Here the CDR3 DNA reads TGTGCCTGGAGAGTAGCGGGAGGGTACAATGAGCAGTTCTTC. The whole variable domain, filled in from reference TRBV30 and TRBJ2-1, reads SQTIHQWPATLVQPVGSPLSLECTVEGTSNPNLYWYRQAAGRGLQLLFYSVGIGQISSEVPQNLSASRPQDRQFILSSKKLLLSDSGFYLCAWRVAGGYNEQFFGPGTRLTVL.

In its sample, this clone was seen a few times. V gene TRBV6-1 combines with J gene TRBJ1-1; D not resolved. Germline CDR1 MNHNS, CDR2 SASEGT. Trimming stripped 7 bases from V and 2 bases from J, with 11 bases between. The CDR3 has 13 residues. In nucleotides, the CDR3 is TGTGCCAGCATTAGGACGGATAACACTGAAGCTTTCTTT. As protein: CASIRTDNTEAFF.

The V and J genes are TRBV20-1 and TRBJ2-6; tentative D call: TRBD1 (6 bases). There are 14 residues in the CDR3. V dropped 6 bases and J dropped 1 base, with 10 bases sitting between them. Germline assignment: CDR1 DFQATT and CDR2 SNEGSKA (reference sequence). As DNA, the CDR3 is TGCAGTGCGGAAGACAGGTCTGGGGCCAACGTCCTGACTTTC. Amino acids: CSAEDRSGANVLTF.